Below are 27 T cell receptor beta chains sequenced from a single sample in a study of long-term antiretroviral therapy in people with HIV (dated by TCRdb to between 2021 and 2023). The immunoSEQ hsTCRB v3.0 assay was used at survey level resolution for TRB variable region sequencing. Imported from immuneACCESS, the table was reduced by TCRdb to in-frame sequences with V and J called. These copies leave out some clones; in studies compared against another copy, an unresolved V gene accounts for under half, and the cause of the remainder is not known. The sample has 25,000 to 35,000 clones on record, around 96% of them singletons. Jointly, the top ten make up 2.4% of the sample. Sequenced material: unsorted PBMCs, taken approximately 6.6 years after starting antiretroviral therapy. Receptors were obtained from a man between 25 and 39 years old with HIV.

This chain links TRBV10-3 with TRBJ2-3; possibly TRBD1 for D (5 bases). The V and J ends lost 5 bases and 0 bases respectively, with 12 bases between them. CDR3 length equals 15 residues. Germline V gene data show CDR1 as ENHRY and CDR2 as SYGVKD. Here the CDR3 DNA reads TGTGCCATCAGTCTGACAGTTACTAGCACAGATACGCAGTATTTT. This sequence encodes CAISLTVTSTDTQYF.

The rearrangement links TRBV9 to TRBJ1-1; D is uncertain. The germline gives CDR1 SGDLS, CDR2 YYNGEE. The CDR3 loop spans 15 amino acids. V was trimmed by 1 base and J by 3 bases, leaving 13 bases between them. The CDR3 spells CASSVSAIEYTEAFF. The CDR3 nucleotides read TGTGCCAGCAGCGTATCAGCCATAGAGTACACTGAAGCTTTCTTT. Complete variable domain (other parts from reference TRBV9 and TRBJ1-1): DSGVTQTPKHLITATGQRVTLRCSPRSGDLSVYWYQQSLDQGLQFLIQYYNGEERAKGNILERFSAQQFPDLHSELNLSSLELGDSALYFCASSVSAIEYTEAFFGQGTRLTVV.

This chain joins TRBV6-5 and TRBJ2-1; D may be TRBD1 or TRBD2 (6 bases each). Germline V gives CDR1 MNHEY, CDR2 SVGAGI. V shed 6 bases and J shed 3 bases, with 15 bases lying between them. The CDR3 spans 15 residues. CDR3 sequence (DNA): TGTGCCAGCAGCCCCATAGGGGGAGGCTACAATGAGCAGTTCTTC. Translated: CASSPIGGGYNEQFF.

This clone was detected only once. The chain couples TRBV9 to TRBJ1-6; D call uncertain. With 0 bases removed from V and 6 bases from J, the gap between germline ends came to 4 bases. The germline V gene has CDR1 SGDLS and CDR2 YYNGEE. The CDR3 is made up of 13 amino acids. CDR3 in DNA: TGTGCCAGCAGCGTAGTCCTTAATTCACCCCTCCACTTT. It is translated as CASSVVLNSPLHF.

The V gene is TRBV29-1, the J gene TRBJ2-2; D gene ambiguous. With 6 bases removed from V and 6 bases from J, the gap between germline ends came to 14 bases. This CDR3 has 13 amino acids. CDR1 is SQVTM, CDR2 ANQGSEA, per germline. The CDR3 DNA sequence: TGCAGCGTCCCACCTACAACTCCCGGGGAGCTGTTTTTT. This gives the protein CSVPPTTPGELFF.

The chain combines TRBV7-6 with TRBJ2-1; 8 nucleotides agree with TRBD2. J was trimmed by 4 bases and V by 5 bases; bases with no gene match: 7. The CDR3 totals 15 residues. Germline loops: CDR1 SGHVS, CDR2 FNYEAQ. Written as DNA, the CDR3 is TGTGCCAGCAGCCAAACTAGCGGACCTTACAATGAGCAGTTCTTC. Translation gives CASSQTSGPYNEQFF.

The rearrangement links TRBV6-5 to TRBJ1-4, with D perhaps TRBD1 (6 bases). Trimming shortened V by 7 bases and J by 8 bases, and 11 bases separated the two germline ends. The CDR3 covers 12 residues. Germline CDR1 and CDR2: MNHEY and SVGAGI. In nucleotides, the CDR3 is TGTGCCAGCATGGGGGGGCAAGAAAAACTGTTTTTT. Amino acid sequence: CASMGGQEKLFF.

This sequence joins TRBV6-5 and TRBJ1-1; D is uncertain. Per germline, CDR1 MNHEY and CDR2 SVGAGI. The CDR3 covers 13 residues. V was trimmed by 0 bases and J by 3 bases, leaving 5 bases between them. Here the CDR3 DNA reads TGTGCCAGCAGTTACTCCGGATACACTGAAGCTTTCTTT. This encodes CASSYSGYTEAFF.

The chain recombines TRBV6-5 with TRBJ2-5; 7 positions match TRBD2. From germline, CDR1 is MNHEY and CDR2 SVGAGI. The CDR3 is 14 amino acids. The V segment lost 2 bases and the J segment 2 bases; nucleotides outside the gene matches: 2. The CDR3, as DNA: TGTGCCAGCAGTTACAGCGGGACTCAAGAGACCCAGTACTTC. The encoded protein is CASSYSGTQETQYF.

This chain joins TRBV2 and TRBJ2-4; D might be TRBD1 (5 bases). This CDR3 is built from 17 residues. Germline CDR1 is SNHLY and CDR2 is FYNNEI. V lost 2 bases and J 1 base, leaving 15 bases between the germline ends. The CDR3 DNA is TGTGCCAGCAGTGAATTGGGCAGGGCTATGGCCAAAAACATTCAGTACTTC. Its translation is CASSELGRAMAKNIQYF.

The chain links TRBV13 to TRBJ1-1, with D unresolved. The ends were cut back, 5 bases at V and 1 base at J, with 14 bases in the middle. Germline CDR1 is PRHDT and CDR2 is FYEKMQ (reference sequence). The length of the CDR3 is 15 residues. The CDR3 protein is CASSDGPRWNTEAFF. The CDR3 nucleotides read TGTGCCAGCAGCGACGGCCCCCGTTGGAACACTGAAGCTTTCTTT.

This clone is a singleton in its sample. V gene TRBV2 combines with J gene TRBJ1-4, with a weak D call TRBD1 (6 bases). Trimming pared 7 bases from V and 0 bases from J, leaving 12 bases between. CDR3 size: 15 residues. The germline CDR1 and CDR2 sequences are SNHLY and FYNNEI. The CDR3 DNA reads TGTGCCAGCAAGGAAACAGGGACAACTAATGAAAAACTGTTTTTT. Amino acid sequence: CASKETGTTNEKLFF. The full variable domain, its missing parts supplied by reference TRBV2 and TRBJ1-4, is EPEVTQTPSHQVTQMGQEVILRCVPISNHLYFYWYRQILGQKVEFLVSFYNNEISEKSEIFDDQFSVERPDGSNFTLKIRSTKLEDSAMYFCASKETGTTNEKLFFGSGTQLSVL.

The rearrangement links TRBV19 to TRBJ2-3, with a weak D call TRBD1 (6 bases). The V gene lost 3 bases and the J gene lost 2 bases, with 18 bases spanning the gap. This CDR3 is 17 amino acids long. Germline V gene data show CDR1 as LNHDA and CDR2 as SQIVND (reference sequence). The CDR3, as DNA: TGTGCCAGTAGTATTTACCTAGTTGGGGGCCTCACAGATACGCAGTATTTT. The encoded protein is CASSIYLVGGLTDTQYF.

This chain's CDR3 is CASSPRMGLVGNEQFF. For the CDR3, the DNA is TGTGCCAGCTCACCACGAATGGGACTAGTTGGCAATGAGCAGTTCTTC. This chain joins TRBV18 and TRBJ2-1, with 8 bases aligning to TRBD2. Trimming cost V 1 base and J 6 bases; bases outside gene matches: 8. The CDR3 extends over 16 amino acids. CDR1 KGHSH and CDR2 LQKENI come from the germline V gene.

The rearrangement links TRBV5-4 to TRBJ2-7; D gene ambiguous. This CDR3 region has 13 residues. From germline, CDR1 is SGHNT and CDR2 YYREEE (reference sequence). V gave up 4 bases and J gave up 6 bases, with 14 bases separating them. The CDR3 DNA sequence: TGTGCCAGCAGCCCCGACCCTCCAGGCGAGCAGTACTTC. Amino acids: CASSPDPPGEQYF.

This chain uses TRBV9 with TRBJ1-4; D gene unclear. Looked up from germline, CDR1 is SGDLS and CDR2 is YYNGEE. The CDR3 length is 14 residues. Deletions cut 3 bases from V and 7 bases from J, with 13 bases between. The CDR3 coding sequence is TGTGCCAGCAGCGCAACCGGCGGAGGTGAAAAACTGTTTTTT. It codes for CASSATGGGEKLFF.

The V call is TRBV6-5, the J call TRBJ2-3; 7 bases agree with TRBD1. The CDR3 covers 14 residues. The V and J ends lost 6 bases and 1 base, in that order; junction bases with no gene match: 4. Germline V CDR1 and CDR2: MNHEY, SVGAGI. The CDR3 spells CASRTDRGTDTQYF. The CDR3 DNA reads TGTGCCAGCAGAACCGACAGGGGCACAGATACGCAGTATTTT.

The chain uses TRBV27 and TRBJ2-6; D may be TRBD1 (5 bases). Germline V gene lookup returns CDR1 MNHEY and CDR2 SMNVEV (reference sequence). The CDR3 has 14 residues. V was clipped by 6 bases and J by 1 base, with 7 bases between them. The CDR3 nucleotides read TGTGCCAGCAGCCCAGGGTCTGGGGCCAACGTCCTGACTTTC. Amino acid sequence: CASSPGSGANVLTF.

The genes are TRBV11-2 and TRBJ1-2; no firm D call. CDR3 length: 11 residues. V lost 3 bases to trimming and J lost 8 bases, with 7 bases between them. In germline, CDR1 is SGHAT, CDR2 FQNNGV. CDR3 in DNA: TGTGCCAGCAGCTTTGGTTTCGGCTACACCTTC. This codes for CASSFGFGYTF.

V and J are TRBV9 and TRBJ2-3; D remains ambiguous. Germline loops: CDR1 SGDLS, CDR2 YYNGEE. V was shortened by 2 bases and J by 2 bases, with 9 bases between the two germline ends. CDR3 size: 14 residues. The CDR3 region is CASSVERITDTQYF. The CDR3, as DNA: TGTGCCAGCAGCGTGGAGCGTATCACAGATACGCAGTATTTT. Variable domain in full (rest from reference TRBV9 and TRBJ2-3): DSGVTQTPKHLITATGQRVTLRCSPRSGDLSVYWYQQSLDQGLQFLIQYYNGEERAKGNILERFSAQQFPDLHSELNLSSLELGDSALYFCASSVERITDTQYFGPGTRLTVL.

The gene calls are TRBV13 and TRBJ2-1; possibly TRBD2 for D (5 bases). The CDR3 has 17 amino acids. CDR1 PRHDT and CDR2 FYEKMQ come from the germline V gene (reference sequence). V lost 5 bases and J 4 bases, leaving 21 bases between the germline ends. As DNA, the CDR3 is TGTGCCAGCAGCAGAGGTGGACTCTTAGGGAGTTACAATGAGCAGTTCTTC. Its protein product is CASSRGGLLGSYNEQFF.

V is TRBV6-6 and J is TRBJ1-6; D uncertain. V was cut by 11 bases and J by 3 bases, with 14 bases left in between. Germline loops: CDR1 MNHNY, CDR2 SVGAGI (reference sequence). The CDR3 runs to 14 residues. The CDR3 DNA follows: TGTGCCGGGTCGAGCGCCAGCTATAATTCACCCCTCCACTTT. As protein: CAGSSASYNSPLHF.

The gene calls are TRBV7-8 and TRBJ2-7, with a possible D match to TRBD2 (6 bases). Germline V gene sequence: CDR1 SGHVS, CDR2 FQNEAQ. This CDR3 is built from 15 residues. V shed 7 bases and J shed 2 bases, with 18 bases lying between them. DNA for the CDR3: TGTGCCAGCATCAAAGTGGGACTGGATGCCTACGAGCAGTACTTC. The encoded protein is CASIKVGLDAYEQYF.

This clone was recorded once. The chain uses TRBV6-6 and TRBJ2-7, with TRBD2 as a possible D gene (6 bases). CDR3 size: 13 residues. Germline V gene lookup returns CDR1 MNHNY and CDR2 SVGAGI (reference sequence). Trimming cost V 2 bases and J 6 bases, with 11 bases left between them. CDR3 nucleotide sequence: TGTGCCAGCAGTTACCGACTAGTTGGCGAGCAGTACTTC. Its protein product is CASSYRLVGEQYF.

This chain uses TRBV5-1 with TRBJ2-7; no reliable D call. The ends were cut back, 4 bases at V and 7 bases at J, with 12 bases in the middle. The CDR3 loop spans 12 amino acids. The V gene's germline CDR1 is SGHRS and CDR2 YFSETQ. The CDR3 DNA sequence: TGCGCCAGCAGCACTCCGGACGGAGAGCAGTACTTC. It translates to CASSTPDGEQYF.

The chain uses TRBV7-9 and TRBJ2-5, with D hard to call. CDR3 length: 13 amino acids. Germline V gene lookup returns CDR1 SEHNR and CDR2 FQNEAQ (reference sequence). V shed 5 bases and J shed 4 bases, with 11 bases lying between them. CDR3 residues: CASSPTLGETQYF. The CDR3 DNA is TGTGCCAGCAGCCCCACGTTGGGAGAGACCCAGTACTTC.

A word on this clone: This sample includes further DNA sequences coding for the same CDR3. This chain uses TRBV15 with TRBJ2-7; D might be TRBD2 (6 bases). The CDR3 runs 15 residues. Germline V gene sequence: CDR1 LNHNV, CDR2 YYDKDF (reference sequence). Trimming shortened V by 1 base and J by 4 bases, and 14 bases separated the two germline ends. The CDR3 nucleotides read TGTGCCACCAGCAGAGTTTCCGCTGGGGGGTACGAGCAGTACTTC. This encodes CATSRVSAGGYEQYF. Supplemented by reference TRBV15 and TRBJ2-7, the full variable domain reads DAMVIQNPRYQVTQFGKPVTLSCSQTLNHNVMYWYQQKSSQAPKLLFHYYDKDFNNEADTPDNFQSRRPNTSFCFLDIRSPGLGDTAMYLCATSRVSAGGYEQYFGPGTRLTVT.